Presented here are 18 T cell receptor beta chains from one specimen sequenced in a study of blood T cell repertoires in COVID-19. Using immunoSEQ multiplex PCR, the repertoire was profiled, and TCRdb retains in-frame clones only, with some absent. The top ten hold more than 6% of the sample, which has a few hundred thousand clones, approximately 85% seen once. Sequenced: peripheral blood. Receptors originate from a human donor in a cohort sampled during active COVID-19.

The chain couples TRBV27 to TRBJ1-2; maybe TRBD1 (5 bases). The CDR3 is 13 amino acids. Looked up from germline, CDR1 is MNHEY and CDR2 is SMNVEV (reference sequence). V was clipped by 6 bases and J by 9 bases, with 17 bases between them. The CDR3 region has the DNA TGTGCCAGCAGAACCGACAGACCCGTTAGCTACACCTTC. Its translation is CASRTDRPVSYTF.

This chain links TRBV12-5 with TRBJ1-2, with a possible D match to TRBD1 (5 bases). The V gene lost 0 bases and the J gene lost 0 bases, with 14 bases spanning the gap. From germline, CDR1 is LGHNT and CDR2 FRNRAP. CDR3 length equals 17 residues. The CDR3 region is CASGLVPGLRANYGYTF. DNA of the CDR3: TGTGCTAGTGGTTTGGTACCGGGACTGCGAGCTAACTATGGCTACACCTTC.

The chain uses TRBV20-1 and TRBJ1-1; 8 bases map to TRBD1. V trimming: 3 bases; J trimming: 4 bases; junction bases outside the gene matches: 7. Germline CDR1 DFQATT, CDR2 SNEGSKA (reference sequence). There are 14 residues in the CDR3. The CDR3 is CSASQGAKGTEAFF. DNA of the CDR3: TGCAGTGCTAGTCAGGGGGCGAAGGGCACTGAAGCTTTCTTT.

The chain recombines TRBV10-1 with TRBJ2-5; D is undetermined. The length of the CDR3 is 13 residues. CDR1 and CDR2 from the germline V gene are WNHNN and SYGVQD (reference sequence). With 4 bases removed from V and 5 bases from J, the gap between germline ends came to 11 bases. CDR3 nucleotide sequence: TGCGCCAGCAGTGTTTCACCACGGGAGACCCAGTACTTC. It yields the protein CASSVSPRETQYF.

This chain links TRBV24-1 with TRBJ2-7, with D possibly matching TRBD2 (6 bases). Germline V gene data show CDR1 as KGHDR and CDR2 as SFDVKD. Trimming stripped 5 bases from V and 0 bases from J, with 16 bases between. The CDR3 covers 16 residues. The CDR3 region is CATSALGRGNSYEQYF. In DNA, the CDR3 is TGTGCCACCAGTGCCCTCGGGCGGGGAAACTCCTACGAGCAGTACTTC.

This rearrangement joins TRBV9 to TRBJ2-1; the D gene is possibly TRBD1 (6 bases). This CDR3 is built from 17 residues. V lost 0 bases and J lost 8, with 21 bases in between. CDR1 and CDR2 from the germline V gene are SGDLS and YYNGEE. CDR3 bases: TGTGCCAGCAGCGTAGCGTTTGGGACACTGAGGGGCGATGAGCAGTTCTTC. Translation gives CASSVAFGTLRGDEQFF.

This rearrangement joins TRBV5-1 to TRBJ2-3; the D is unclear. The CDR3 runs 14 residues. V was pared by 4 bases and J by 0 bases, with 9 bases between. Germline V gene data show CDR1 as SGHRS and CDR2 as YFSETQ. The DNA of the CDR3 is TGCGCCAGCAGCATCACAGCAAGCACAGATACGCAGTATTTT. This gives the protein CASSITASTDTQYF.

The chain couples TRBV7-3 to TRBJ2-1; TRBD1 matches 9 bases. The CDR3 loop spans 14 amino acids. J was trimmed by 9 bases and V by 5 bases; bases with no gene match: 8. Germline V CDR1 and CDR2: SGHTA, FQGTGA. CDR3 sequence: CASSLRDRDAEQFF. CDR3 DNA: TGTGCCAGCAGCCTCCGGGACAGGGACGCTGAGCAGTTCTTC.

The rearrangement joins TRBV5-1 to TRBJ2-3; D is undetermined. Germline values: CDR1 SGHRS, CDR2 YFSETQ. The CDR3 consists of 12 residues. Trimming removed 0 bases from V and 11 bases from J, with 10 bases in between. The CDR3 DNA reads TGCGCCAGCAGCTTGGAACACGTTGTGCAGTATTTT. Protein: CASSLEHVVQYF.

This chain uses TRBV13 with TRBJ2-1; a weak D match, TRBD1 (5 bases). The CDR3 has 16 residues. V was pared by 0 bases and J by 3 bases, with 12 bases between. Looked up from germline, CDR1 is PRHDT and CDR2 is FYEKMQ (reference sequence). In nucleotides, the CDR3 is TGTGCCAGCAGCTTAGGAGGGGTCCCCGTCTACAATGAGCAGTTCTTC. This gives the protein CASSLGGVPVYNEQFF.

The genes are TRBV29-1 and TRBJ1-1; D is possibly TRBD1 (5 bases). Between the trimmed V and J ends, which lost 5 bases and 4 bases, there was a span of 11 bases. Germline assignment: CDR1 SQVTM and CDR2 ANQGSEA. The CDR3 is 12 residues long. In DNA form, the CDR3 reads TGCAGCGTTCTCACCAGGGCCACTGAAGCTTTCTTT. Encoded protein: CSVLTRATEAFF.

This CDR3 is CASSQDHGYEQYF. Here the CDR3 DNA reads TGTGCCAGCAGCCAAGATCACGGCTACGAGCAGTACTTC. The rearrangement uses TRBV4-2 and TRBJ2-7, with D uncertain. CDR1 and CDR2 from the germline V gene are LGHNA and YNFKEQ. Trimming stripped 0 bases from V and 3 bases from J, with 6 bases between. This CDR3 spans 13 amino acids.

The gene calls are TRBV6-4 and TRBJ1-5; 7 bases map to TRBD1. Germline V lookup: CDR1 MRHNA, CDR2 SNTAGT. With V trimmed by 10 bases and J by 0 bases, 21 bases remained unmatched. This CDR3 comprises 19 residues. The DNA of the CDR3 is TGTGCCATCTCACCCCCCTACAGGGGAGAGACCGATAGCAATCAGCCCCAGCATTTT. Encoded protein: CAISPPYRGETDSNQPQHF.

In DNA form, the CDR3 reads TGCAGTGCTAGTTGGACAGGCCCCGACGAGCAGTACTTC. Encoded protein: CSASWTGPDEQYF. This chain joins TRBV20-1 and TRBJ2-7; the match to TRBD1 covers 7 bases. The CDR3 runs to 13 residues. With 3 bases clipped from V and 5 bases from J, the junction kept 7 bases outside the gene matches. CDR1 and CDR2 from the germline V gene are DFQATT and SNEGSKA (reference sequence).

The chain employs TRBV5-1 and TRBJ2-1; no firm D call. The V gene's germline CDR1 is SGHRS and CDR2 YFSETQ. The V gene lost 5 bases and the J gene lost 8 bases, with 8 bases spanning the gap. The CDR3 runs to 11 residues. CDR3 bases: TGCGCCAGCAGAAAGCTATATGAGCAGTTCTTC. Protein product: CASRKLYEQFF. The entire variable domain, with the rest obtained from reference TRBV5-1 and TRBJ2-1, is as follows: KAGVTQTPRYLIKTRGQQVTLSCSPISGHRSVSWYQQTPGQGLQFLFEYFSETQRNKGNFPGRFSGRQFSNSRSEMNVSTLELGDSALYLCASRKLYEQFFGPGTRLTVL.

The chain recombines TRBV2 with TRBJ1-2; the D gene is possibly TRBD1 (5 bases). CDR3 length equals 15 residues. Germline CDR1 SNHLY, CDR2 FYNNEI. With 0 bases removed from V and 7 bases from J, the gap between germline ends came to 15 bases. The CDR3 DNA sequence: TGTGCCAGCAGTGAAGCGGGGCAGCGAGGCGCTGGCTACACCTTC. It yields the protein CASSEAGQRGAGYTF.

This clone showed up just a few times. CDR3 coding DNA: TGCGCCAGCAGCCAAGGGAGGGGGCAAGGTGTTTTCCGACCGAGGGAGCTGTTTTTT. Translation gives CASSQGRGQGVFRPRELFF. The chain joins TRBV4-1 to TRBJ2-2; weak D call: TRBD1 (7 bases). Trimming removed 1 base from V and 9 bases from J, with 27 bases in between. Germline CDR1 and CDR2: MGHRA and YSYEKL. The CDR3 spans 19 residues.

V and J are TRBV5-5 and TRBJ2-7, with D perhaps matching TRBD2 (7 bases). Germline V gene lookup returns CDR1 SGHKS and CDR2 YYEKEE (reference sequence). This CDR3 contains 14 residues. V was pared by 2 bases and J by 4 bases, with 13 bases between. The CDR3 reads CASSFRGAGYEQYF. Here the CDR3 DNA reads TGTGCCAGCAGCTTTCGGGGGGCTGGTTACGAGCAGTACTTC.